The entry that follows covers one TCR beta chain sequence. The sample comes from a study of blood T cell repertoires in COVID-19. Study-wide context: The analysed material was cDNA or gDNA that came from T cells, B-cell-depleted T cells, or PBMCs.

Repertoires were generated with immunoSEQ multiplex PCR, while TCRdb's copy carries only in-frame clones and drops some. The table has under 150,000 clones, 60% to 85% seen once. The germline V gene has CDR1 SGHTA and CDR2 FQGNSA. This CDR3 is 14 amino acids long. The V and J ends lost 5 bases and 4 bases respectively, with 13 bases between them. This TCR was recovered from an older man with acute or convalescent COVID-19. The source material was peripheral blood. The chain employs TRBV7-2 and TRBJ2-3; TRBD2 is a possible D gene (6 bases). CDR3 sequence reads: CASSLRLVSDTQYF. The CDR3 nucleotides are TGTGCCAGCAGCCTCCGACTAGTGTCAGATACGCAGTATTTT. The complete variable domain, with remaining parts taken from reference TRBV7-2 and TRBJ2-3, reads GAGVSQSPSNKVTEKGKDVELRCDPISGHTALYWYRQSLGQGLEFLIYFQGNSAPDKSGLPSDRFSAERTGGSVSTLTIQRTQQEDSAVYLCASSLRLVSDTQYFGPGTRLTVL.